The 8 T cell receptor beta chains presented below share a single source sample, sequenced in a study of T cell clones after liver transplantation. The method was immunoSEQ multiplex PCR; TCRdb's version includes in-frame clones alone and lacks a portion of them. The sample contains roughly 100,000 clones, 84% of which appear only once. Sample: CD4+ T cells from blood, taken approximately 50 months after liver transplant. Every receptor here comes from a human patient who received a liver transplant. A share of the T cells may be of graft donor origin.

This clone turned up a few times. CDR3 in DNA: TGCGCCAGCAGTGGGGCGGGGGTAGGGACTAGCGGGACGGTAGGGAGCTCCTACGAGCAGTACTTC. Protein: CASSGAGVGTSGTVGSSYEQYF. The chain links TRBV10-1 to TRBJ2-7; TRBD2 agrees at 13 bases. Germline V gene lookup returns CDR1 WNHNN and CDR2 SYGVQD (reference sequence). The length of the CDR3 is 22 residues. Trimming cost V 4 bases and J 0 bases; bases outside gene matches: 21.

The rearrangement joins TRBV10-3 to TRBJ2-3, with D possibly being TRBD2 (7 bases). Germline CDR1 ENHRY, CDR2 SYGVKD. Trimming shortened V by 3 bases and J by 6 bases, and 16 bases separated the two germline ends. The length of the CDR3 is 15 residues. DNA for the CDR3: TGTGCCATCAGTGATGGGGAGGGGGTTTACGATACGCAGTATTTT. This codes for CAISDGEGVYDTQYF.

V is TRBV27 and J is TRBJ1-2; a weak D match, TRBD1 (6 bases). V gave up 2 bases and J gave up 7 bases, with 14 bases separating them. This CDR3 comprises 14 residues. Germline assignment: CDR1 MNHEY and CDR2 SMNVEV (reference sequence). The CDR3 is CASSLGPGEGGYTF. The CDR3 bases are TGTGCCAGCAGTTTAGGTCCAGGGGAGGGTGGCTACACCTTC.

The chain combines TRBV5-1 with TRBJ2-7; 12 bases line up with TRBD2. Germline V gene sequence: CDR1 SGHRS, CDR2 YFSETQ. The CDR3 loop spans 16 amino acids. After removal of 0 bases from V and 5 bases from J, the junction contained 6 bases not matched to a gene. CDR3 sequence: CASSLGLAGGIDEQYF. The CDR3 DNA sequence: TGCGCCAGCAGCTTGGGGCTAGCGGGAGGGATCGACGAGCAGTACTTC.

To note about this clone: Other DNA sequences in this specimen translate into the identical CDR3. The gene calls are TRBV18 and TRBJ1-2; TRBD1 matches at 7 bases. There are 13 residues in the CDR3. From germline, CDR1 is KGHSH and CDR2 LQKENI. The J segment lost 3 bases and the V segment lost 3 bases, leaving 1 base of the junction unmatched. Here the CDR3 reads CASSPTGDYGYTF. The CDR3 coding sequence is TGTGCCAGCTCACCTACAGGGGACTATGGCTACACCTTC.

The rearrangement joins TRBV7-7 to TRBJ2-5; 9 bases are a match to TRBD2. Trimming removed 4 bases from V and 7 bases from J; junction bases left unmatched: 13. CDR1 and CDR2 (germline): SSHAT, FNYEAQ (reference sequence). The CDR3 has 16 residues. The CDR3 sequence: CASSSRVAGASGTQYF. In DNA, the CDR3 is TGTGCCAGCAGCTCTCGGGTAGCGGGGGCCTCGGGGACCCAGTACTTC.

The CDR3: CASSRGSGDHNEQFF. CDR3 bases: TGCGCCAGCAGCCGAGGGAGCGGGGACCACAATGAGCAGTTCTTC. The V and J genes are TRBV4-1 and TRBJ2-1; 7 bases fit TRBD2. Germline-derived CDR1 and CDR2 are MGHRA and YSYEKL. V shed 4 bases and J 5 bases; nucleotides not matched to a gene: 8. This CDR3 has 15 amino acids.

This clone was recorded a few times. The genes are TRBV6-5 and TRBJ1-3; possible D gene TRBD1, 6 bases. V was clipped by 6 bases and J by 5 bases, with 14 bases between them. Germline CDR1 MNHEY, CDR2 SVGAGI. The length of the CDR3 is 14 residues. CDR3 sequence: CASREGVNRNTIYF. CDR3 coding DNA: TGTGCCAGCAGGGAGGGGGTAAATCGAAACACCATATATTTT.